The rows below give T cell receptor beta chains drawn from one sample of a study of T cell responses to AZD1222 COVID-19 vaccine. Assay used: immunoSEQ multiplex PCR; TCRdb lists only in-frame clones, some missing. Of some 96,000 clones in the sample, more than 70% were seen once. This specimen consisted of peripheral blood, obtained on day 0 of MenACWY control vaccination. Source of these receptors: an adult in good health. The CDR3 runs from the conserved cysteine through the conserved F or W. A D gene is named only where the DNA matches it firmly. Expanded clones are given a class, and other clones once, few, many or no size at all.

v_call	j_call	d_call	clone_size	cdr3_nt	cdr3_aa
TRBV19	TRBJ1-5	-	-	TGTGCCAGTACCCGGACGCAAGTTAGCAATCAGCCCCAGCATTTT	CASTRTQVSNQPQHF
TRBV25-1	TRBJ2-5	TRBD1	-	TGTGCCAGCAGTTGGGACAGTCGGGGAGAGACCCAGTACTTC	CASSWDSRGETQYF
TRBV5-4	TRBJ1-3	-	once	TGTGCCAGCAGCTTCTCGGTTTCTGGAAACACCATATATTTT	CASSFSVSGNTIYF
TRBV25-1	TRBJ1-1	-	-	TGTGCCAGCAGATCCGGCGGGTTTGAGATCACTGAAGCTTTCTTT	CASRSGGFEITEAFF
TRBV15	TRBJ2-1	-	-	TGTGCCACCAGCAGAGATCAGGGTGAGCAGTTCTTC	CATSRDQGEQFF
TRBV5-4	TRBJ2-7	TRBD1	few	TGTGCCAGCAGACGGGACAGCTCCTACGAGCAGTACTTC	CASRRDSSYEQYF
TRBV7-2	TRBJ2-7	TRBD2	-	TGTGCCAGCAGCCCCGAAGGACTAGCTAGCGAGCAGTACTTC	CASSPEGLASEQYF
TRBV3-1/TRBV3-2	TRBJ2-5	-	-	TGTGCCAGCAGTCGTCTACAAGAGACCCAGTACTTC	CASSRLQETQYF
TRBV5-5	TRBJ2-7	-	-	TGTGCCAGCAGCTTGGTTGGGGGTGGCGGGGATTACGAGCAGTACTTC	CASSLVGGGGDYEQYF
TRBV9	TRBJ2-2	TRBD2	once	TGTGCCAGCAGCGTCTTGGCTAGCGGTATCGCCGGGGAGCTGTTTTTT	CASSVLASGIAGELFF
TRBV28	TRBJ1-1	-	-	TGTGCCAGCAGTTTACTTGGGGGCGCATTCGCTGAAGCTTTCTTT	CASSLLGGAFAEAFF
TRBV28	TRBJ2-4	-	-	TGTGCCAGCAGTTTAGCCAAAAACATTCAGTACTTC	CASSLAKNIQYF
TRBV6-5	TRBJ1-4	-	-	TGTGCCAGCAGTTACCTCGCACAGCCGAGGGAAAAACTGTTTTTT	CASSYLAQPREKLFF
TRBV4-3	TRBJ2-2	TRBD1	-	TGCGCCAGCAGCCAAGAAGGGACAGTAACCGGGGAGCTGTTTTTT	CASSQEGTVTGELFF
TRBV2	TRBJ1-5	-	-	TGTGCCAGCAGTGGATCCCAGGGAGGGAGTTATCAGCCCCAGCATTTT	CASSGSQGGSYQPQHF
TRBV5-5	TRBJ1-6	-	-	TGTGCCAGCAGCTTGCGGACAGAAAATTCACCCCTCCACTTT	CASSLRTENSPLHF
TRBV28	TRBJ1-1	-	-	TGTGCCCTTCGGGGGGGGAACACTGAAGCTTTCTTT	CALRGGNTEAFF
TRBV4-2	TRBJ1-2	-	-	TGTGCCAGCAGCCAAGGCAGGGGATATGGCTACACCTTC	CASSQGRGYGYTF
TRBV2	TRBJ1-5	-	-	TGTGCCAGCAGTGTGGTACGGGGGGGGTATAGCAATCAGCCCCAGCATTTT	CASSVVRGGYSNQPQHF
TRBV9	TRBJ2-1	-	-	TGTGCCAGCAGCCCTGGAGGGATCGACAATGAGCAGTTCTTC	CASSPGGIDNEQFF
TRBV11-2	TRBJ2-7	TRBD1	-	TGTGCCAGCAGCTCCCTGGGGGACAGTCTAAACGAGCAGTACTTC	CASSSLGDSLNEQYF
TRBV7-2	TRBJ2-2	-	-	TGTGCCAGCAGCACCCAAAACACCGGGGAGCTGTTTTTT	CASSTQNTGELFF
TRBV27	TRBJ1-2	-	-	TGTGCCAGCAACGAGGGACCGACTTACTATGGCTACACCTTC	CASNEGPTYYGYTF
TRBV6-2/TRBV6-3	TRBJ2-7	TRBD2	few	TGTGCCAGCAGTTCAACCCCGGGACTAGCGGGAGTTGGAAACGAGCAGTACTTC	CASSSTPGLAGVGNEQYF
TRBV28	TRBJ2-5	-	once	TGTGCCAGCCCGGGCGGCGGGGAGACCCAGTACTTC	CASPGGGETQYF
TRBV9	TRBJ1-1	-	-	TGTGCCAGCAGCCCCCAAGGGGAGGGGAACACTGAAGCTTTCTTT	CASSPQGEGNTEAFF
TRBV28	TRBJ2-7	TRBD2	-	TGTGCCAGCAGTTTTAGCGGGAGTTACTACGAGCAGTACTTC	CASSFSGSYYEQYF
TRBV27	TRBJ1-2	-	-	TGTGCCAGCAGTCGGCTCTCCGGGACCGCCGTCTATGGCTACACCTTC	CASSRLSGTAVYGYTF
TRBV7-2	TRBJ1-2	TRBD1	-	TGTGCCAGCAGCTTAGGAAGACAGGGAGGTGGCTACACCTTC	CASSLGRQGGGYTF
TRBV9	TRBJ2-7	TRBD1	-	TGTGCCAGCAGCGTAGGTCCCAGGGGGAACACCTACGAGCAGTACTTC	CASSVGPRGNTYEQYF
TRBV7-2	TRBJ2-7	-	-	TGTGCCAGCAGCTTTAGAGGTGGTAGAAATGCCTACGAGCAGTACTTC	CASSFRGGRNAYEQYF
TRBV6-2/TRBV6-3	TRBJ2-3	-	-	TGTGCCAGCAGTTACTTGTCTCCTGCCACGCAGTATTTT	CASSYLSPATQYF
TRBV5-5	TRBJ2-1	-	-	TGTGCCAGCTCCAGGGGAGATTCCTACAATGAGCAGTTCTTC	CASSRGDSYNEQFF
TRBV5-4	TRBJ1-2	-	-	TGTGCCAGCAGCTTTCGGGGGGCGAACTATGGCTACACCTTC	CASSFRGANYGYTF
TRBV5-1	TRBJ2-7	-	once	TGCGCCAGCACTCGGGTTCCAGGCCCGGAACTCTCCTACGAGCAGTACTTC	CASTRVPGPELSYEQYF
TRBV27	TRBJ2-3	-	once	TGTGCCATCGGACGGAGGGGAGATACGCAGTATTTT	CAIGRRGDTQYF
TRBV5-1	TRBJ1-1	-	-	TGCGCCAGCAGCTTGGGTTCGTCCACTATTAACACTGAAGCTTTCTTT	CASSLGSSTINTEAFF
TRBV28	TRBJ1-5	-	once	TGTGCCAGCACCCTGCCACAGGGAGAAGGTCAGCCCCAGCATTTT	CASTLPQGEGQPQHF
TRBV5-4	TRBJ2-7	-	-	TGTGCCAGCAGCTTGACACTGTCCTACGAGCAGTACTTC	CASSLTLSYEQYF
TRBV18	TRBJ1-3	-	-	TGTGCCAGCTCACCCCCGGGGGTTCCTGGAAACACCATATATTTT	CASSPPGVPGNTIYF
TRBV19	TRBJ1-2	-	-	TGTGCCAGTAAGAAGAACTATGGCTACACCTTC	CASKKNYGYTF